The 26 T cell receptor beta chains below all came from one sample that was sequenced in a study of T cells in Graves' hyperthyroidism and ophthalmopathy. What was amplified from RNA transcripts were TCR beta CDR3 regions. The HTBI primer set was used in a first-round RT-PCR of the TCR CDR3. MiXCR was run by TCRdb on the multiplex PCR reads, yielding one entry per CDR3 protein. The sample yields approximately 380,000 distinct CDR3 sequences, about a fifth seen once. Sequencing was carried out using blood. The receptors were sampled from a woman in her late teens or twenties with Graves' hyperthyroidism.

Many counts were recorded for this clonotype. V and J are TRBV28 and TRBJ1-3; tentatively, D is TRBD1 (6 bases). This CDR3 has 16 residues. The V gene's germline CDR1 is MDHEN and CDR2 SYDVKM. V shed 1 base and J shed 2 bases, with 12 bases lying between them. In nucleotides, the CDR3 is TGTGCCAGCAGTTTATCAGGGGAGACTACTGGAAACACCATATATTTT. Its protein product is CASSLSGETTGNTIYF.

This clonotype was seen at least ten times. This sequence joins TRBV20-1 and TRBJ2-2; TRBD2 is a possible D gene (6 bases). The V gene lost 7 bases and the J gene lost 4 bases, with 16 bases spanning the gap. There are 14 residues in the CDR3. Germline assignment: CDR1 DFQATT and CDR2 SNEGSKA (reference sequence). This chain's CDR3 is CSVRRDSGTGELFF. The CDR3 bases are TGCAGTGTCCGGCGGGATAGCGGCACCGGGGAGCTGTTTTTT.

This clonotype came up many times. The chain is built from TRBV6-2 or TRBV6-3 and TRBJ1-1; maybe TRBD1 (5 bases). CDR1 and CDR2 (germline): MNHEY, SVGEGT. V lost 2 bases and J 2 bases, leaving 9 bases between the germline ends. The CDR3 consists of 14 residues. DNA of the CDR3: TGTGCCAGCAGTTACCCAGGGACCAACACTGAAGCTTTCTTT. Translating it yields CASSYPGTNTEAFF.

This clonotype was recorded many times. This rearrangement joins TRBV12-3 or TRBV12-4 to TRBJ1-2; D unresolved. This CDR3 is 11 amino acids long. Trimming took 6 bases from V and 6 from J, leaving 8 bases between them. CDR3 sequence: CASSPGHGYTF. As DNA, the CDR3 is TGTGCCAGCAGCCCCGGGCATGGCTACACCTTC.

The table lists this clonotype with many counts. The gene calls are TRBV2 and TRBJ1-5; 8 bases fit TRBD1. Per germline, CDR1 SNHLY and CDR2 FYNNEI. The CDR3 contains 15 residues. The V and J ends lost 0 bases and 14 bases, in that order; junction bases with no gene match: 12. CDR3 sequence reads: CASSEALGQGGREHF. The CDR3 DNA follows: TGTGCCAGCAGTGAAGCGCTTGGACAGGGCGGGCGAGAGCATTTT.

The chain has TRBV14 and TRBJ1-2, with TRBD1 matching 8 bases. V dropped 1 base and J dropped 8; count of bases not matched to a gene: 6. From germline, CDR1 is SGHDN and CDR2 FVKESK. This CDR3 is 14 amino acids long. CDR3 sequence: CASSQVFRGQGYTF. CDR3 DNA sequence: TGTGCCAGCAGCCAAGTCTTCAGGGGGCAAGGCTACACCTTC. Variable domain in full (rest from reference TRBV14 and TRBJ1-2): EAGVTQFPSHSVIEKGQTVTLRCDPISGHDNLYWYRRVMGKEIKFLLHFVKESKQDESGMPNNRFLAERTGGTYSTLKVQPAELEDSGVYFCASSQVFRGQGYTFGSGTRLTVV.

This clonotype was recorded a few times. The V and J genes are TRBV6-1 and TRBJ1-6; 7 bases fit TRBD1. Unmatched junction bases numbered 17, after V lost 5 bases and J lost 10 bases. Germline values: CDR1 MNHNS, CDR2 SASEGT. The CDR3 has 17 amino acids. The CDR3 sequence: CASSPPSIRDSGSPLHF. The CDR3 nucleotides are TGTGCCAGCAGTCCCCCTAGTATCCGGGACAGTGGGTCACCCCTCCACTTT.

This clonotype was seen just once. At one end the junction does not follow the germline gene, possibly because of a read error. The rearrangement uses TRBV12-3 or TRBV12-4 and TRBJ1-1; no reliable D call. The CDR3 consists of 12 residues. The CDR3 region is CASSSENTDAFF. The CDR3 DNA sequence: TGTGCCAGCAGTTCTGAGAACACTGATGCTTTCTTT.

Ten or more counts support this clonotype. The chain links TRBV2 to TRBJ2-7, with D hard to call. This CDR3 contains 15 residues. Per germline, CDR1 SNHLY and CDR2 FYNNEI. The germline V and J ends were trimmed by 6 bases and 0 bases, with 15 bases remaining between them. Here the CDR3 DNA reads TGTGCCAGCAGCGCCTCCCCAGTCCGCTCCTACGAGCAGTACTTC. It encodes CASSASPVRSYEQYF.

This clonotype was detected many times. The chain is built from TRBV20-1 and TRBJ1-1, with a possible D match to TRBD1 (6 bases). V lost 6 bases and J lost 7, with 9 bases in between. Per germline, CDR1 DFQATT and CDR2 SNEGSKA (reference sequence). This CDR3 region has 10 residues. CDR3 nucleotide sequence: TGCAGTGCCGAAGGGGGTGAAGCTTTCTTT. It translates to CSAEGGEAFF.

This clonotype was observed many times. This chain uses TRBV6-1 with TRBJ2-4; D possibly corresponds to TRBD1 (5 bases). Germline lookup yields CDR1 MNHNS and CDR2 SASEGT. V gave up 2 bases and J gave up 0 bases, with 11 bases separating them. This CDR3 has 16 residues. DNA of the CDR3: TGTGCCAGCAGTGAAAGCCAGGGATTAGCCAAAAACATTCAGTACTTC. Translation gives CASSESQGLAKNIQYF.

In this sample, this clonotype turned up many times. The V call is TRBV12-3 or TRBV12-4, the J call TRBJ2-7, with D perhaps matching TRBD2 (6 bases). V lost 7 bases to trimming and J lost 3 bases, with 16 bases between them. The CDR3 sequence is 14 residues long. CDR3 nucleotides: TGTGCCAGCACGGTGGGGCAGGGAGGCTACGAGCAGTACTTC. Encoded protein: CASTVGQGGYEQYF.

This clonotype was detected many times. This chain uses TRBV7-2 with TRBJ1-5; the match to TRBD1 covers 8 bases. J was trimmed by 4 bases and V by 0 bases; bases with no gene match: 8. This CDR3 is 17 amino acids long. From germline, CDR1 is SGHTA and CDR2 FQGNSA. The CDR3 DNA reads TGTGCCAGCAGCTTAGCCGCGGACAGGGCCCTGAATCAGCCCCAGCATTTT. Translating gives CASSLAADRALNQPQHF.

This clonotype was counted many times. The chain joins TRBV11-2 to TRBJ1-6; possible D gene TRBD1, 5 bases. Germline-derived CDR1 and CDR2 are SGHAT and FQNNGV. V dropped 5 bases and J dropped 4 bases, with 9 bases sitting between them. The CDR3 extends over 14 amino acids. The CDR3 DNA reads TGTGCCAGCAGCGCGGACACTTATAATTCACCCCTCCACTTT. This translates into CASSADTYNSPLHF.

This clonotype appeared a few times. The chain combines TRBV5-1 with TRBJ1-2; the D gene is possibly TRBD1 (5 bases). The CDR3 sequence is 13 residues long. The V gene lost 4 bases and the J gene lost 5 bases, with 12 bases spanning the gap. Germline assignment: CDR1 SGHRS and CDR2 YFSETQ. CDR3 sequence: CASSLGDRYGYTF. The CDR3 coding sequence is TGCGCCAGCAGCCTAGGAGACAGATATGGCTACACCTTC. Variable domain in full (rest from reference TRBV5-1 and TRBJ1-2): KAGVTQTPRYLIKTRGQQVTLSCSPISGHRSVSWYQQTPGQGLQFLFEYFSETQRNKGNFPGRFSGRQFSNSRSEMNVSTLELGDSALYLCASSLGDRYGYTFGSGTRLTVV.

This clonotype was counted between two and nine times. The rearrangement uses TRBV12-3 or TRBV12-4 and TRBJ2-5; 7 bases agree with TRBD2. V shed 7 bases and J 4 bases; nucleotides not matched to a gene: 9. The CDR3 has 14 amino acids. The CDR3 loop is CASTPSQRGETQYF. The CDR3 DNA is TGTGCCAGCACACCAAGCCAGCGGGGAGAGACCCAGTACTTC.

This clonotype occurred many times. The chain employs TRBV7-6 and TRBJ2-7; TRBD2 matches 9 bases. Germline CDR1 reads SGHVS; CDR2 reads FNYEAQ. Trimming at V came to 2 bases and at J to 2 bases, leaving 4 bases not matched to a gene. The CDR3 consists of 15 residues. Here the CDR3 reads CASSLSTSGTYEQYF. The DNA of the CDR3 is TGTGCCAGCAGCTTATCGACTAGCGGAACCTACGAGCAGTACTTC.

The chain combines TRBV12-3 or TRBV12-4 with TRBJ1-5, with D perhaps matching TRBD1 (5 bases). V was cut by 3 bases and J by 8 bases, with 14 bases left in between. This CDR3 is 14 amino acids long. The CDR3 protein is CASSFQGIDEPQHF. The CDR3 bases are TGTGCCAGCAGTTTTCAGGGAATCGATGAGCCCCAGCATTTT.

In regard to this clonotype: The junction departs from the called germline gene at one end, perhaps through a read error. In nucleotides, the CDR3 is TGCAGTGCTAGAGATCTTGGGCAGCCCAGTTTTAGCAATCAGTCCCAGCATTTT. Translating gives CSARDLGQPSFSNQSQHF. The chain links TRBV20-1 to TRBJ1-5; no clear D gene. CDR3 length equals 18 residues. CDR1 and CDR2 (germline): DFQATT, SNEGSKA (reference sequence).

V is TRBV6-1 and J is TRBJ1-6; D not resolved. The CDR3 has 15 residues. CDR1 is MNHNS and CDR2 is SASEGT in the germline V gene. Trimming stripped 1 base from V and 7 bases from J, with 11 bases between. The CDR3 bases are TGTGCCAGCAGTGAAGTGAGAGGTACCAATTCACCCCTCCACTTT. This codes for CASSEVRGTNSPLHF.

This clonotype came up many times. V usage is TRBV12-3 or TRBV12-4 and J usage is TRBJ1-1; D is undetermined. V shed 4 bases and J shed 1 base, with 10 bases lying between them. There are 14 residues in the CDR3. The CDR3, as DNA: TGTGCCAGCAGTTATGTGCAGACGAACACTGAAGCTTTCTTT. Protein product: CASSYVQTNTEAFF.

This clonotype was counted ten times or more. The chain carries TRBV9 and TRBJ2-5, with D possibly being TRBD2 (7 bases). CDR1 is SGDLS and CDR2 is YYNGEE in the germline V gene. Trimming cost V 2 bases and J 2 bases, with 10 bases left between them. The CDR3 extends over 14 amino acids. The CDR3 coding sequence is TGTGCCAGCAGCGTCGGGGGGCGGCAAGAGACCCAGTACTTC. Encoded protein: CASSVGGRQETQYF.

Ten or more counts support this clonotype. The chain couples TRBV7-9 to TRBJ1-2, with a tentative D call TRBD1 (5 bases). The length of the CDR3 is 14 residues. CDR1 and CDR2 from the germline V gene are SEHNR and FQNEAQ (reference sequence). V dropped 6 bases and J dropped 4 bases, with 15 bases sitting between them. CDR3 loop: CASSPPGLAYGYTF. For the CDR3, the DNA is TGTGCCAGCAGTCCACCGGGACTGGCCTATGGCTACACCTTC.

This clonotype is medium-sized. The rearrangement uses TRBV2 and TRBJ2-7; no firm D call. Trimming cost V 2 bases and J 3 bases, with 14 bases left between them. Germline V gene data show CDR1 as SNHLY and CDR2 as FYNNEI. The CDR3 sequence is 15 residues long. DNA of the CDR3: TGTGCCAGCAGTGAATTCCCCCCAGAGAGCTACGAGCAGTACTTC. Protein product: CASSEFPPESYEQYF.

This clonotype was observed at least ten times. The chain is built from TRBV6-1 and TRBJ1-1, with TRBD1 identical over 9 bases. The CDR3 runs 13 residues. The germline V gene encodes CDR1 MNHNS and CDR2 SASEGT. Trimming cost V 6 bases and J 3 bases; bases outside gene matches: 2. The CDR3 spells CASRGQGYTEAFF. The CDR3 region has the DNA TGTGCCAGCAGGGGACAGGGATACACTGAAGCTTTCTTT.

The CDR3 reads CASGMSGDNQPQHF. DNA for the CDR3: TGTGCCAGCGGGATGTCAGGGGACAATCAGCCCCAGCATTTT. The V gene is TRBV7-9, the J gene TRBJ1-5, with D maybe TRBD1 (6 bases). The CDR3 runs to 14 residues. CDR1 and CDR2 (germline): SEHNR, FQNEAQ (reference sequence). Trimming left V 8 bases short and J 3 bases short, with 14 bases between. Variable domain in full (rest from reference TRBV7-9 and TRBJ1-5): DTGVSQNPRHKITKRGQNVTFRCDPISEHNRLYWYRQTLGQGPEFLTYFQNEAQLEKSRLLSDRFSAERPKGSFSTLEIQRTEQGDSAMYLCASGMSGDNQPQHFGDGTRLSIL.